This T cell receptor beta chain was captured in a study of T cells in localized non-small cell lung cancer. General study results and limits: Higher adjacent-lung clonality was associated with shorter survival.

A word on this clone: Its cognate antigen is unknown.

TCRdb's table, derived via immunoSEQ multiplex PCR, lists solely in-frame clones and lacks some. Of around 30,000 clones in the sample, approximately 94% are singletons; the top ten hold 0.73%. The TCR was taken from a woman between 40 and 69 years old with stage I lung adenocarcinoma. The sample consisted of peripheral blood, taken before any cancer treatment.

The DNA of the CDR3 is TGTGCCAGCAGCTTAAGTCCTGTGGCCGGGAGGACCTACAATGAGCAGTTCTTC. It translates to CASSLSPVAGRTYNEQFF. The chain is built from TRBV7-8 and TRBJ2-1, with 7 nucleotides matching TRBD2. Germline lookup yields CDR1 SGHVS and CDR2 FQNEAQ. CDR3 length: 18 amino acids. J was trimmed by 2 bases and V by 2 bases; bases with no gene match: 12.